This entry features one TCR beta chain sequence. TCRdb keeps only in-frame clones here, not all; method: immunoSEQ multiplex PCR. This sample has roughly 21,000 clones, with about four fifths found just once. This record comes from a study of blood T cell repertoires in COVID-19. The CDR3 contains 16 residues. Trimming removed 1 base from V and 4 bases from J, with 14 bases in between. In germline, CDR1 is SNHLY, CDR2 FYNNEI. Material for sequencing was peripheral blood. The TCR comes from a human donor in a cohort sampled during active COVID-19. The chain is built from TRBV2 and TRBJ1-5, with D maybe TRBD1 (6 bases). The CDR3 region has the DNA TGTGCCAGCAGTGAAGGCCCCCAGGGGTTTAATCAGCCCCAGCATTTT. As protein: CASSEGPQGFNQPQHF. Full variable domain (missing parts from reference TRBV2 and TRBJ1-5): EPEVTQTPSHQVTQMGQEVILRCVPISNHLYFYWYRQILGQKVEFLVSFYNNEISEKSEIFDDQFSVERPDGSNFTLKIRSTKLEDSAMYFCASSEGPQGFNQPQHFGDGTRLSIL.